This TCR beta chain was recovered during a study of response to subunit inactivated influenza vaccine. Study-level results: T cells newly recruited by each seasonal influenza vaccination are few, the authors suggested.

TCRdb called the RT-PCR reads again in MiXCR, with one record for every CDR3 protein. The repertoire includes 650,000 to 850,000 distinct CDR3 sequences, approximately 15% of them detected once, and around 7.3% sits in the top ten. The V gene lost 2 bases and the J gene lost 5 bases, with 14 bases spanning the gap. CDR1 and CDR2 from the germline V gene are SQVTM and ANQGSEA. The CDR3 contains 14 residues. This clonotype was counted a few times. Its antigen remains unknown. The chain has TRBV29-1 and TRBJ2-3; D not certain. Source: PBMCs from blood, taken 14 days before vaccination. This TCR was sampled from a man aged 45-65 years who received an inactivated influenza vaccine. The CDR3 region has the DNA TGCAGCGTTGAATCCCCCGGCCGTGGAGATACGCAGTATTTT. Amino acid sequence: CSVESPGRGDTQYF.